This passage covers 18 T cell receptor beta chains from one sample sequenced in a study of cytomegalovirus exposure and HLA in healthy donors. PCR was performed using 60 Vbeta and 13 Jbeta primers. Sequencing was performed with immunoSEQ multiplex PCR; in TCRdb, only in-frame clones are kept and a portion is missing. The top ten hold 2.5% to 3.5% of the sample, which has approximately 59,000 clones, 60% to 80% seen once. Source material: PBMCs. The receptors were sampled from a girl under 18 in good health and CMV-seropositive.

The CDR3 region has the DNA TGTGCCAGCAGCCACACGGGGGGCCTCACAACTAATGAAAAACTGTTTTTT. Amino acids: CASSHTGGLTTNEKLFF. The V and J genes are TRBV9 and TRBJ1-4, with D possibly being TRBD1 (6 bases). Germline CDR1 and CDR2: SGDLS and YYNGEE. Trimming left V 4 bases short and J 0 bases short, with 16 bases between. The CDR3 runs 17 residues.

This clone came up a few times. CDR3 bases: TGTGCCAGCAGCCCTACGGTACCTAACGTCCTGACTTTC. This translates into CASSPTVPNVLTF. The J gene is TRBJ2-6, the V gene TRBV5-6; D is unclear. The CDR3 length is 13 residues. Trimming shortened V by 4 bases and J by 10 bases, and 12 bases separated the two germline ends. CDR1 and CDR2 from the germline V gene are SGHDT and YYEEEE. Drawing the rest from reference TRBV5-6 and TRBJ2-6, the complete variable domain is DAGVTQSPTHLIKTRGQQVTLRCSPKSGHDTVSWYQQALGQGPQFIFQYYEEEERQRGNFPDRFSGHQFPNYSSELNVNALLLGDSALYLCASSPTVPNVLTFGAGSRLTVL.

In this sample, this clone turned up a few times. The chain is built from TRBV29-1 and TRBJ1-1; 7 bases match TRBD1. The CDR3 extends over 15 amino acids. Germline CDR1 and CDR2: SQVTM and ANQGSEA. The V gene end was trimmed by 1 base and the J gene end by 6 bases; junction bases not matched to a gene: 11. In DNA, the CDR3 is TGCAGCGTTGAAGTCTCTCCAGGGGGTGGCCCTGAAGCTTTCTTT. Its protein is CSVEVSPGGGPEAFF.

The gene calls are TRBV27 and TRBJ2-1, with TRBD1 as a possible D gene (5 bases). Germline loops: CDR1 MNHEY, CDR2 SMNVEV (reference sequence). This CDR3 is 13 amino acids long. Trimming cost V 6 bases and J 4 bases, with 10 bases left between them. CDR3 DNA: TGTGCCAGCAGGCCTCAGGGTTACAATGAGCAGTTCTTC. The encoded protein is CASRPQGYNEQFF.

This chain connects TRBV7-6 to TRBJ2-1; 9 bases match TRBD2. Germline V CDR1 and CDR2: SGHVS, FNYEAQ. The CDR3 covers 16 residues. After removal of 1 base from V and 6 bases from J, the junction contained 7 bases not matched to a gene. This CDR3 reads CASSLEYLAGTNEQFF. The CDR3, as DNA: TGTGCCAGCAGCTTAGAGTATCTAGCGGGGACCAATGAGCAGTTCTTC. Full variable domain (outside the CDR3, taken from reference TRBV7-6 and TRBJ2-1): GAGVSQSPRYKVTKRGQDVALRCDPISGHVSLYWYRQALGQGPEFLTYFNYEAQQDKSGLPNDRFSAERPEGSISTLTIQRTEQRDSAMYRCASSLEYLAGTNEQFFGPGTRLTVL.

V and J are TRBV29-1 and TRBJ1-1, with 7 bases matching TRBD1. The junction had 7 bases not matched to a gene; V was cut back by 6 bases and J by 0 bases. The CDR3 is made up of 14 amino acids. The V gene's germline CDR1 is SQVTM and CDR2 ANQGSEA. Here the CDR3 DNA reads TGCAGCGTACTAGTACAGGGGATGAACACTGAAGCTTTCTTT. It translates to CSVLVQGMNTEAFF.

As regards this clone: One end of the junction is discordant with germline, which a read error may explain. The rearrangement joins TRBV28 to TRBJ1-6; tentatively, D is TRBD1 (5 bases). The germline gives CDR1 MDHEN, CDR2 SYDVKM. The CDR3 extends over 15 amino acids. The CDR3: CASSRGVSYDSPLHF. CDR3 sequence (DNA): TGTGCCAGCAGTCGGGGGGTCTCCTATGATTCACCCCTCCACTTT.

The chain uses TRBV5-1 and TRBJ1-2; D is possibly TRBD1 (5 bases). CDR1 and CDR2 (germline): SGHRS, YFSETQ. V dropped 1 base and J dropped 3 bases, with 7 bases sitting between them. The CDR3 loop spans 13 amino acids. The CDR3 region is CASSLRGDYGYTF. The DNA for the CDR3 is TGCGCCAGCAGCTTGAGGGGTGACTATGGCTACACCTTC.

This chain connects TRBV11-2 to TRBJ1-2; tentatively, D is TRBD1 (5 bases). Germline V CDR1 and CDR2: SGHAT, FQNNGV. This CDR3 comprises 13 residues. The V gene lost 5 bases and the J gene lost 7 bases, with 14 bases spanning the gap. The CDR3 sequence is CASSPDMQGGYTF. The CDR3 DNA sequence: TGTGCCAGCAGCCCCGACATGCAGGGTGGCTACACCTTC.

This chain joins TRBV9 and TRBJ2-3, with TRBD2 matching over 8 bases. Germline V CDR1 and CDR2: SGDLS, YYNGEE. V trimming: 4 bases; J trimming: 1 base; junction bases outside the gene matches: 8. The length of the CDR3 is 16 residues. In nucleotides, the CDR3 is TGTGCCAGCAGCTCCCCGGGGGGGGTGGGCACAGATACGCAGTATTTT. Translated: CASSSPGGVGTDTQYF.

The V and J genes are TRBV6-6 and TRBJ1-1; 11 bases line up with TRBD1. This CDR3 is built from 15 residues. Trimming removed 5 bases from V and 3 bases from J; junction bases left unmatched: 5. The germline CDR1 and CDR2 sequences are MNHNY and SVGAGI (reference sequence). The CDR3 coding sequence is TGTGCCAGCAGTACAAGGACAGGGGGCCACACTGAAGCTTTCTTT. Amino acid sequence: CASSTRTGGHTEAFF.

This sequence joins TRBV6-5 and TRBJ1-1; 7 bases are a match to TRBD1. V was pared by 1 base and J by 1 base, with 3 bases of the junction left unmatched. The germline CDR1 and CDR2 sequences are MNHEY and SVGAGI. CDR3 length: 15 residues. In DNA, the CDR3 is TGTGCCAGCAGTTACTTTGGGACAGCGAACACTGAAGCTTTCTTT. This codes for CASSYFGTANTEAFF.

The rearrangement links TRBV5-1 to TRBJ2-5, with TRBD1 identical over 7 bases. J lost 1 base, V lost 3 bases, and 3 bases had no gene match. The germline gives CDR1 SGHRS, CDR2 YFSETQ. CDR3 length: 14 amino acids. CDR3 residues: CASSSRQGQETQYF. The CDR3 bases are TGCGCCAGCAGCTCCAGACAGGGCCAAGAGACCCAGTACTTC.

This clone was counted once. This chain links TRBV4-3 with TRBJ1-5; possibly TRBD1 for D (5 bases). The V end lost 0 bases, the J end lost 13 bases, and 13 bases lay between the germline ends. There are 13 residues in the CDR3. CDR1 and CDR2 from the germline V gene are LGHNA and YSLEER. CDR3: CASSQDRGGGQHF. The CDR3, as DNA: TGCGCCAGCAGCCAAGATCGGGGGGGAGGGCAGCATTTT.

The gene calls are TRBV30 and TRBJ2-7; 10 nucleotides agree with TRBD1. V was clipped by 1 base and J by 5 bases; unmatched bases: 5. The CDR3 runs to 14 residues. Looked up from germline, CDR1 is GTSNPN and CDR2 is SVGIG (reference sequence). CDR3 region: CAWSAGQGWNEQYF. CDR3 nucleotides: TGTGCCTGGAGTGCGGGACAGGGGTGGAACGAGCAGTACTTC.

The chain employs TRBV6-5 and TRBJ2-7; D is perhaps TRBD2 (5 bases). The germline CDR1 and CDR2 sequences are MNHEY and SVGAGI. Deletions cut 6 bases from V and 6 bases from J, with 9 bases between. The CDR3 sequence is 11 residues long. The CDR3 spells CASRDSREQYF. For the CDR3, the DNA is TGTGCCAGCAGGGACTCCCGCGAGCAGTACTTC.

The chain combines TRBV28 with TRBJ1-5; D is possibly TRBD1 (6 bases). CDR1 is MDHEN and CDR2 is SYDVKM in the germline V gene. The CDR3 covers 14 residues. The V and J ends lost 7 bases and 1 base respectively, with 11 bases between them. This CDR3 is CASKGQLSNQPQHF. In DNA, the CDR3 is TGTGCCAGCAAGGGACAACTGAGCAATCAGCCCCAGCATTTT.

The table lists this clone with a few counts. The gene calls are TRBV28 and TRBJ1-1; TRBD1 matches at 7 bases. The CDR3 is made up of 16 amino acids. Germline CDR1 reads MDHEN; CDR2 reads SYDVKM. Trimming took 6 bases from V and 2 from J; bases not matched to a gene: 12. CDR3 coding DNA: TGTGCCAGCAGGACCTATTGGGGACAGACCAACACTGAAGCTTTCTTT. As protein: CASRTYWGQTNTEAFF.